This paragraph reports one T cell receptor beta chain. What it binds is unknown. Primers for the PCR totalled 60 Vbeta and 13 Jbeta. The protocol was immunoSEQ multiplex PCR, while the TCRdb copy is restricted to in-frame clones and leaves out a portion. The sample lists about 130,000 clones, 85% seen once, with less than 7% in the top ten. The entry originates in a study of cytomegalovirus exposure and HLA in healthy donors. Study-level points and caveats: Published work reported that the classifier diagnosed cytomegalovirus status with high specificity and sensitivity. Rates of TCR association differed by HLA locus in a later analysis, with DRB1 highest and HLA-C lowest. It was taken for granted in presence/absence analyses that sequencing depth across donors was roughly uniform.

The length of the CDR3 is 16 residues. The germline V gene encodes CDR1 ENHRY and CDR2 SYGVKD. V lost 3 bases and J lost 0; bases outside the gene matches: 4. The chain employs TRBV10-3 and TRBJ2-1; TRBD1 matches at 8 bases. This TCR derives from a woman in her twenties or thirties in good health and CMV-seropositive. The sample taken for sequencing was PBMCs. In nucleotides, the CDR3 is TGTGCCATCAGTGACCTGACAGGGGCCTCCTACAATGAGCAGTTCTTC. The encoded protein is CAISDLTGASYNEQFF.